The 26 T cell receptor beta chains in this list originate from one sample, sequenced in a study of shared clonotypes between healthy human individuals. TCRdb's copy holds only in-frame clones and misses some; the assay was immunoSEQ multiplex PCR. The sample contains more than 500,000 clones, around 95% of which appear only once. The naive CD8 population came from CD45RO-negative cells selected for CCR7, without terminally differentiated effector memory CD45RA+ cells. Sequenced material: naive CD8+ T cells sorted from blood. The receptors here all came from a woman in her 30s in good health.

The rearrangement uses TRBV10-2 and TRBJ2-7; D is uncertain. V was pared by 0 bases and J by 3 bases, with 9 bases between. This CDR3 has 14 residues. Germline CDR1 reads WSHSY; CDR2 reads SAAADI. CDR3 loop: CASSESIGIYEQYF. The DNA of the CDR3 is TGCGCCAGCAGTGAGTCGATAGGGATCTACGAGCAGTACTTC.

The chain employs TRBV19 and TRBJ1-1, with D uncertain. V was shortened by 10 bases and J by 3 bases, with 12 bases between the two germline ends. The CDR3 totals 12 residues. Germline V gives CDR1 LNHDA, CDR2 SQIVND (reference sequence). This CDR3 is CAISSGHTEAFF. In DNA, the CDR3 is TGTGCCATATCCTCCGGACACACTGAAGCTTTCTTT.

The chain couples TRBV27 to TRBJ2-7; 14 positions match TRBD2. This CDR3 is 19 amino acids long. Germline V gives CDR1 MNHEY, CDR2 SMNVEV (reference sequence). The V and J ends lost 5 bases and 3 bases, in that order; junction bases with no gene match: 15. CDR3 protein: CASSPTRLAGGRVFYEQYF. CDR3 sequence (DNA): TGTGCCAGCAGTCCGACTAGACTAGCGGGAGGGAGGGTTTTCTACGAGCAGTACTTC.

The chain combines TRBV11-2 with TRBJ2-7; no clear D. The CDR3 is 15 amino acids. Germline assignment: CDR1 SGHAT and CDR2 FQNNGV. V was cut by 3 bases and J by 0 bases, with 12 bases left in between. CDR3 loop: CASSFDWADSYEQYF. The CDR3 DNA follows: TGTGCCAGCAGCTTCGATTGGGCAGACTCCTACGAGCAGTACTTC. The whole variable domain, remainder taken from reference TRBV11-2 and TRBJ2-7, is EAGVAQSPRYKIIEKRQSVAFWCNPISGHATLYWYQQILGQGPKLLIQFQNNGVVDDSQLPKDRFSAERLKGVDSTLKIQPAKLEDSAVYLCASSFDWADSYEQYFGPGTRLTVT.

The chain combines TRBV10-2 with TRBJ2-7, with 11 positions matching TRBD1. The CDR3 is made up of 13 amino acids. Trimming took 8 bases from V and 4 from J; bases not matched to a gene: 4. The germline V gene has CDR1 WSHSY and CDR2 SAAADI. The CDR3 is CASSGQGAYEQYF. CDR3 DNA sequence: TGCGCCAGCTCCGGACAGGGGGCTTACGAGCAGTACTTC.

The V and J genes are TRBV2 and TRBJ2-1; unclear D gene. Trimming pared 8 bases from V and 3 bases from J, leaving 20 bases between. Germline CDR1 and CDR2: SNHLY and FYNNEI. This CDR3 has 16 amino acids. The CDR3 DNA sequence: TGTGCCAGCTGCAGCCACCTTACAAGAAACTACAATGAGCAGTTCTTC. Its protein is CASCSHLTRNYNEQFF.

The J gene is TRBJ2-5, the V gene TRBV28; maybe TRBD1 (5 bases). Germline lookup yields CDR1 MDHEN and CDR2 SYDVKM. Trimming left V 6 bases short and J 3 bases short, with 11 bases between. The CDR3 runs 13 residues. CDR3 residues: CASRDTSEETQYF. DNA of the CDR3: TGTGCCAGCAGGGACACGTCTGAAGAGACCCAGTACTTC.

The V gene is TRBV5-6, the J gene TRBJ2-2; D is undetermined. From germline, CDR1 is SGHDT and CDR2 YYEEEE. The CDR3 spans 12 residues. Trimming left V 3 bases short and J 3 bases short, with 3 bases between. CDR3 amino acids: CASSYYTGELFF. CDR3 nucleotide sequence: TGTGCCAGCAGCTATTACACCGGGGAGCTGTTTTTT. Full variable domain (remainder filled in from reference TRBV5-6 and TRBJ2-2): DAGVTQSPTHLIKTRGQQVTLRCSPKSGHDTVSWYQQALGQGPQFIFQYYEEEERQRGNFPDRFSGHQFPNYSSELNVNALLLGDSALYLCASSYYTGELFFGEGSRLTVL.

The rearrangement links TRBV11-2 to TRBJ2-1; 12 bases match TRBD2. Losses at the gene ends were 0 bases for V and 6 bases for J; bases not matched to a gene: 3. Germline V lookup: CDR1 SGHAT, CDR2 FQNNGV. This CDR3 comprises 16 residues. For the CDR3, the DNA is TGTGCCAGCAGCTTAGATCTAGCGGGAGGGTTCAATGAGCAGTTCTTC. It translates to CASSLDLAGGFNEQFF.

The J gene is TRBJ1-4, the V gene TRBV27, with 11 bases fitting TRBD1. The CDR3 covers 19 residues. V dropped 2 bases and J dropped 6; count of bases not matched to a gene: 14. Germline lookup yields CDR1 MNHEY and CDR2 SMNVEV (reference sequence). CDR3 nucleotides: TGTGCCAGCAGTTTAGTAGGGACAGGGGGTATGTGGATAGATGAAAAACTGTTTTTT. It specifies CASSLVGTGGMWIDEKLFF.

V usage is TRBV28 and J usage is TRBJ1-5, with D maybe TRBD1 (5 bases). CDR3 length: 14 amino acids. V lost 3 bases to trimming and J lost 6 bases, with 12 bases between them. Germline assignment: CDR1 MDHEN and CDR2 SYDVKM. CDR3 loop: CASSFWGDGQPQHF. In DNA form, the CDR3 reads TGTGCCAGCAGTTTTTGGGGGGACGGTCAGCCCCAGCATTTT.

The chain joins TRBV29-1 to TRBJ2-3; 7 positions agree with TRBD1. In germline, CDR1 is SQVTM, CDR2 ANQGSEA. This CDR3 comprises 14 residues. V was pared by 8 bases and J by 6 bases, with 14 bases of the junction left unmatched. CDR3 DNA: TGCAGCACCAAACAGATATCCAGGGGGGATACGCAGTATTTT. This sequence encodes CSTKQISRGDTQYF.

The chain links TRBV11-2 to TRBJ2-7; D remains unclear. The CDR3 covers 14 residues. V was pared by 2 bases and J by 2 bases, with 10 bases between. Germline V gives CDR1 SGHAT, CDR2 FQNNGV. The CDR3, as DNA: TGTGCCAGCAGCTTACGAACTTTCACCTACGAGCAGTACTTC. It codes for CASSLRTFTYEQYF. The entire variable domain, with the rest obtained from reference TRBV11-2 and TRBJ2-7, is as follows: EAGVAQSPRYKIIEKRQSVAFWCNPISGHATLYWYQQILGQGPKLLIQFQNNGVVDDSQLPKDRFSAERLKGVDSTLKIQPAKLEDSAVYLCASSLRTFTYEQYFGPGTRLTVT.

Only one count was recorded for this clone. The chain couples TRBV10-1 to TRBJ2-5; tentative D call: TRBD2 (5 bases). V was trimmed by 6 bases and J by 2 bases, leaving 16 bases between them. This CDR3 is 15 amino acids long. From germline, CDR1 is WNHNN and CDR2 SYGVQD (reference sequence). The CDR3 coding sequence is TGCGCCAGCAGCGCAGTTGAGGGATTTCAAGAGACCCAGTACTTC. It translates to CASSAVEGFQETQYF.

Concerning this clone itself: This specimen includes other DNA sequences encoding the same CDR3. The chain has TRBV6-5 and TRBJ1-1; possible D gene TRBD1, 5 bases. Germline V CDR1 and CDR2: MNHEY, SVGAGI. The CDR3 contains 13 residues. V dropped 0 bases and J dropped 4 bases, with 6 bases sitting between them. The CDR3 protein is CASSYSGATEAFF. Written as DNA, the CDR3 is TGTGCCAGCAGTTACTCTGGGGCCACTGAAGCTTTCTTT.

As for this clone: One end of the junction is discordant with germline, which a read error may explain. The CDR3 nucleotides are TGTGCCAGCAGCCCCGGCGCACCTTTTCACATCTTC. Amino acid sequence: CASSPGAPFHIF. The rearrangement joins TRBV7-9 to TRBJ2-7; D call uncertain. Germline CDR1 SEHNR, CDR2 FQNEAQ (reference sequence). This CDR3 has 12 residues.

The V and J genes are TRBV5-4 and TRBJ2-3, with unresolved D. The CDR3 sequence is 15 residues long. Trimming removed 0 bases at V and 2 bases at J, with 10 bases between. CDR1 is SGHNT, CDR2 YYREEE, per germline (reference sequence). In DNA form, the CDR3 reads TGTGCCAGCAGCTTGGCTGGTAGCCCCACAGATACGCAGTATTTT. It specifies CASSLAGSPTDTQYF.

The genes are TRBV7-8 and TRBJ2-1; perhaps TRBD2 as D (6 bases). The CDR3 contains 15 residues. Germline lookup yields CDR1 SGHVS and CDR2 FQNEAQ. Trimming stripped 7 bases from V and 9 bases from J, with 22 bases between. The CDR3 reads CASIKGSSAGGEQFF. The CDR3 DNA sequence: TGTGCCAGCATAAAGGGGTCTAGCGCTGGAGGTGAGCAGTTCTTC. The full variable domain, its missing parts supplied by reference TRBV7-8 and TRBJ2-1, is GAGVSQSPRYKVAKRGQDVALRCDPISGHVSLFWYQQALGQGPEFLTYFQNEAQLDKSGLPSDRFFAERPEGSVSTLKIQRTQQEDSAVYLCASIKGSSAGGEQFFGPGTRLTVL.

The chain uses TRBV2 and TRBJ2-1; TRBD2 might be the D (6 bases). This CDR3 is built from 17 residues. Trimming took 4 bases from V and 5 from J, leaving 21 bases between them. Germline CDR1 SNHLY, CDR2 FYNNEI. CDR3 DNA sequence: TGTGCCAGCAGTGGATTACTTAGCGGAGCTGAGGACAATGAGCAGTTCTTC. Its translation is CASSGLLSGAEDNEQFF.

The rearrangement uses TRBV28 and TRBJ1-3; TRBD1 aligns across 7 bases. This CDR3 region has 15 residues. V lost 6 bases to trimming and J lost 3 bases; unmatched junction nucleotides: 8. Per the germline V gene, CDR1 is MDHEN and CDR2 is SYDVKM. The CDR3 loop is CASRTTGDFGNTIYF. The CDR3 coding sequence is TGTGCCAGCAGGACCACAGGGGATTTTGGAAACACCATATATTTT.

CDR3 amino acids: CASSWDRLESSYEQYF. The CDR3, as DNA: TGTGCCAGCAGTTGGGACAGATTGGAGAGCTCCTACGAGCAGTACTTC. This chain connects TRBV28 to TRBJ2-7; TRBD1 aligns across 7 bases. Germline V gene sequence: CDR1 MDHEN, CDR2 SYDVKM. Unmatched junction bases numbered 9, after V lost 4 bases and J lost 0 bases. This CDR3 is 16 amino acids long.

The chain uses TRBV4-1 and TRBJ2-7, with D unresolved. Between the trimmed V and J ends, which lost 1 base and 3 bases, there was a span of 13 bases. Looked up from germline, CDR1 is MGHRA and CDR2 is YSYEKL. The length of the CDR3 is 15 residues. The chain's CDR3 is CASSQVGRTDYEQYF. CDR3 DNA: TGCGCCAGCAGCCAAGTTGGGCGGACGGACTACGAGCAGTACTTC.

The chain couples TRBV27 to TRBJ2-5; D is unclear. V gave up 5 bases and J gave up 5 bases, with 12 bases separating them. Germline V gene sequence: CDR1 MNHEY, CDR2 SMNVEV (reference sequence). CDR3 length equals 13 residues. Here the CDR3 DNA reads TGTGCCAGCAGTCCCTGGTCCGGGGAGACCCAGTACTTC. The encoded protein is CASSPWSGETQYF.

The chain recombines TRBV29-1 with TRBJ2-2, with TRBD2 matching over 10 bases. The V gene end was trimmed by 4 bases and the J gene end by 6 bases; junction bases not matched to a gene: 8. Germline CDR1 SQVTM, CDR2 ANQGSEA. This CDR3 comprises 15 residues. The CDR3 DNA reads TGCAGCGTTGGGGATAGCGGGAGGAGGGCCGGGGAGCTGTTTTTT. It codes for CSVGDSGRRAGELFF.

The chain links TRBV28 to TRBJ2-1, with a possible D match to TRBD2 (5 bases). Germline V gene lookup returns CDR1 MDHEN and CDR2 SYDVKM. Trimming cost V 2 bases and J 9 bases, with 11 bases left between them. This CDR3 comprises 13 residues. Here the CDR3 DNA reads TGTGCCAGCAGTTTAGTGGGAGAGACTGAGCAGTTCTTC. This encodes CASSLVGETEQFF. The complete variable domain, with remaining parts taken from reference TRBV28 and TRBJ2-1, reads DVKVTQSSRYLVKRTGEKVFLECVQDMDHENMFWYRQDPGLGLRLIYFSYDVKMKEKGDIPEGYSVSREKKERFSLILESASTNQTSMYLCASSLVGETEQFFGPGTRLTVL.

The CDR3 reads CASSLSGAYEQYF. The CDR3, as DNA: TGTGCCAGCAGCTTGTCCGGGGCCTACGAGCAGTACTTC. The chain recombines TRBV5-8 with TRBJ2-7; a weak D match, TRBD2 (5 bases). The germline V and J ends were trimmed by 1 base and 2 bases, with 7 bases remaining between them. The germline V gene encodes CDR1 SGHTS and CDR2 YDEGEE. The CDR3 totals 13 residues. The whole variable domain, filled in from reference TRBV5-8 and TRBJ2-7, reads EAGVTQSPTHLIKTRGQQATLRCSPISGHTSVYWYQQALGLGLQFLLWYDEGEERNRGNFPPRFSGRQFPNYSSELNVNALELEDSALYLCASSLSGAYEQYFGPGTRLTVT.